This entry concerns a single T cell receptor beta chain. Methods used by the authors: Nucleated cell counts were estimated from reference gene primer amplification. TCRdb's table, derived via immunoSEQ multiplex PCR, lists solely in-frame clones and lacks some. V, J and clone size reflect that table, while D and trimming were determined from the DNA. The sample lists 50,000 to 65,000 clones; approximately 86% were seen once. The V gene end was trimmed by 4 bases and the J gene end by 5 bases; junction bases not matched to a gene: 10. Germline assignment: CDR1 SGDLS and CDR2 YYNGEE. CDR3 length: 15 amino acids. This entry belongs to a study of blood T cell repertoires in COVID-19. Study information: The samples span acute and convalescent COVID-19 from the United States, Italy and Spain. The cDNA or gDNA used as material had been derived from T cells, B-cell-depleted T cells, or PBMCs.

The material sequenced was peripheral blood. This receptor was identified in a man in his forties with acute or convalescent COVID-19. The rearrangement uses TRBV9 and TRBJ1-1, with 8 bases lining up with TRBD1. The CDR3 here is CASSPHPTGETEAFF. CDR3 DNA sequence: TGTGCCAGCAGCCCACATCCGACAGGGGAAACTGAAGCTTTCTTT.